The 7 T cell receptor beta chains below come from one sample, sequenced in a study of cytomegalovirus exposure and HLA in healthy donors (dated by TCRdb to 2015 to 2018). The method behind the library was the immunoSEQ multiplex PCR assay. A mixture of 60 forward primers for TCR Vbeta segments and 13 reverse primers for TCR Jbeta segments was used in the multiplex PCR. Here the immuneACCESS table is served through TCRdb, limited to in-frame sequences with V and J called. Missing clones are a known gap in these copies; in checked studies unresolved V genes cover under half, and the rest lacks a known reason. The sample has 75,000 to 100,000 clones on record, more than 60% of them singletons. The ten largest clones capture 16% of the sample. Sequenced sample: PBMCs. These receptors were collected from a man aged 60 to 69 in good health and CMV-seropositive.

The chain has TRBV19 and TRBJ1-2; D unresolved. There are 13 residues in the CDR3. Germline V lookup: CDR1 LNHDA, CDR2 SQIVND (reference sequence). V dropped 5 bases and J dropped 4 bases, with 11 bases sitting between them. This chain's CDR3 is CASSVRELYGYTF. CDR3 sequence (DNA): TGTGCCAGTAGTGTGAGAGAGCTCTATGGCTACACCTTC. Full variable domain (remainder filled in from reference TRBV19 and TRBJ1-2): DGGITQSPKYLFRKEGQNVTLSCEQNLNHDAMYWYRQDPGQGLRLIYYSQIVNDFQKGDIAEGYSVSREKKESFPLTVTSAQKNPTAFYLCASSVRELYGYTFGSGTRLTVV.

The CDR3 DNA is TGTGCCAGCAGCGCCCCCGGGACAGGCCTCTACGAGCAGTACTTC. The encoded protein is CASSAPGTGLYEQYF. V usage is TRBV5-4 and J usage is TRBJ2-7; 8 bases agree with TRBD1. CDR1 is SGHNT and CDR2 is YYREEE in the germline V gene (reference sequence). CDR3 length: 15 amino acids. With V trimmed by 4 bases and J by 3 bases, 9 bases remained unmatched.

This sequence joins TRBV29-1 and TRBJ1-4; 11 bases are a match to TRBD1. J lost 6 bases, V lost 6 bases, and 15 bases had no gene match. CDR3 size: 17 residues. Germline CDR1 and CDR2: SQVTM and ANQGSEA. CDR3 sequence reads: CSVGLRTGGGVDEKLFF. The CDR3 DNA reads TGCAGCGTCGGGCTTAGGACAGGGGGCGGAGTGGATGAAAAACTGTTTTTT.

The rearrangement uses TRBV5-1 and TRBJ2-7; possibly TRBD1 for D (5 bases). Germline V gives CDR1 SGHRS, CDR2 YFSETQ. This CDR3 is 13 amino acids long. V lost 0 bases and J 6 bases, leaving 10 bases between the germline ends. The CDR3 region has the DNA TGCGCCAGCAGCTTGGACCGACAGACCGAGCAGTACTTC. The encoded protein is CASSLDRQTEQYF. Full variable domain (missing parts from reference TRBV5-1 and TRBJ2-7): KAGVTQTPRYLIKTRGQQVTLSCSPISGHRSVSWYQQTPGQGLQFLFEYFSETQRNKGNFPGRFSGRQFSNSRSEMNVSTLELGDSALYLCASSLDRQTEQYFGPGTRLTVT.

The chain recombines TRBV9 with TRBJ2-1; TRBD1 is a possible D gene (7 bases). Trimming left V 0 bases short and J 5 bases short, with 21 bases between. This CDR3 is built from 18 residues. Germline-derived CDR1 and CDR2 are SGDLS and YYNGEE. CDR3 residues: CASSVDPTRGDSDNEQFF. In DNA form, the CDR3 reads TGTGCCAGCAGCGTAGACCCCACTAGGGGGGACAGCGACAATGAGCAGTTCTTC.

This clone was seen a few times. This rearrangement joins TRBV4-1 to TRBJ2-7; 9 nucleotides match TRBD2. V dropped 1 base and J dropped 1; count of bases not matched to a gene: 5. CDR1 and CDR2 from the germline V gene are MGHRA and YSYEKL. CDR3 size: 16 residues. Here the CDR3 DNA reads TGCGCCAGCAGCCAAGGTCCTAGCGGGGTATCCTACGAGCAGTACTTC. This translates into CASSQGPSGVSYEQYF.

In this sample, this clone turned up a few times. The chain is built from TRBV7-2 and TRBJ2-1, with TRBD2 matching over 8 bases. V gave up 4 bases and J gave up 5 bases; unmatched junction bases: 7. This CDR3 has 15 amino acids. Germline values: CDR1 SGHTA, CDR2 FQGNSA. As DNA, the CDR3 is TGTGCCAGCAGCTCCGGACTAGCAAAGAACAATGAGCAGTTCTTC. Protein product: CASSSGLAKNNEQFF.